The 23 T cell receptor beta chains in this list originate from one sample, sequenced in a study of blood T cell repertoires in COVID-19. TCRdb keeps only in-frame clones here, not all; method: immunoSEQ multiplex PCR. This table has roughly 200,000 clones, approximately 86% appearing once. The sequencing sample was made of peripheral blood. The receptors originated from a man aged 18 to 30 with active or convalescent COVID-19.

This chain uses TRBV6-4 with TRBJ1-2, with TRBD1 as a possible D gene (5 bases). V lost 3 bases and J lost 9, with 14 bases in between. Germline CDR1 is MRHNA and CDR2 is SNTAGT. The CDR3 extends over 13 amino acids. This chain's CDR3 is CASSEHGGLSYTF. CDR3 DNA sequence: TGTGCCAGCAGTGAGCACGGGGGTCTGAGCTACACCTTC.

This clone was seen a single time. The gene calls are TRBV5-4 and TRBJ2-1; the match to TRBD2 covers 7 bases. The CDR3 consists of 17 residues. V shed 0 bases and J 4 bases; nucleotides not matched to a gene: 10. Germline V gene data show CDR1 as SGHNT and CDR2 as YYREEE (reference sequence). As DNA, the CDR3 is TGTGCCAGCAGCTTGGGAGGGAGCGGGATAAAGTACAATGAGCAGTTCTTC. Its translation is CASSLGGSGIKYNEQFF.

DNA of the CDR3: TGTGCCAGCAGTTTGGTAGCGGGAGAGACCCAGTACTTC. As protein: CASSLVAGETQYF. The chain has TRBV28 and TRBJ2-5; 7 bases are a match to TRBD2. The germline V gene has CDR1 MDHEN and CDR2 SYDVKM. CDR3 size: 13 residues. The junction had 2 bases not matched to a gene; V was cut back by 3 bases and J by 4 bases.

The chain joins TRBV7-2 to TRBJ1-5, with no clear D. This CDR3 region has 15 residues. The ends were cut back, 1 base at V and 5 bases at J, with 12 bases in the middle. From germline, CDR1 is SGHTA and CDR2 FQGNSA. The CDR3 reads CASSLVSAGHQPQHF. The CDR3 region has the DNA TGTGCCAGCAGCTTAGTCTCCGCAGGCCATCAGCCCCAGCATTTT.

The chain has TRBV7-6 and TRBJ2-7, with TRBD1 matching over 10 bases. The J segment lost 5 bases and the V segment lost 5 bases, leaving 9 bases of the junction unmatched. The germline CDR1 and CDR2 sequences are SGHVS and FNYEAQ. The CDR3 is made up of 15 amino acids. In DNA form, the CDR3 reads TGTGCCAGCAGCGCGGGACAGGGGATGAGCCACGAGCAGTACTTC. Translation gives CASSAGQGMSHEQYF.

The chain carries TRBV9 and TRBJ2-1, with D possibly matching TRBD1 (6 bases). The CDR3 runs to 15 residues. The V end lost 0 bases, the J end lost 7 bases, and 14 bases lay between the germline ends. Germline CDR1 is SGDLS and CDR2 is YYNGEE. The chain's CDR3 is CASSVEGGVINEQFF. The DNA of the CDR3 is TGTGCCAGCAGCGTAGAAGGGGGAGTGATAAATGAGCAGTTCTTC.

This rearrangement joins TRBV18 to TRBJ1-2, with TRBD1 matching 7 bases. The CDR3 runs to 15 residues. The germline V gene has CDR1 KGHSH and CDR2 LQKENI. V was pared by 3 bases and J by 1 base, with 5 bases of the junction left unmatched. CDR3 in amino acids: CASSPDRVFNYGYTF. CDR3 in DNA: TGTGCCAGCTCACCTGACAGGGTATTTAACTATGGCTACACCTTC.

The chain combines TRBV15 with TRBJ1-5; D might be TRBD1 (6 bases). The CDR3 is made up of 16 amino acids. V gave up 5 bases and J gave up 6 bases, with 20 bases separating them. The germline CDR1 and CDR2 sequences are LNHNV and YYDKDF (reference sequence). CDR3: CATSGRGRGKGQPQHF. The CDR3 DNA reads as TGTGCCACCAGCGGCCGTGGAAGGGGGAAGGGTCAGCCCCAGCATTTT. The full variable domain, in which reference TRBV15 and TRBJ1-5 provide the parts outside the CDR3, is DAMVIQNPRYQVTQFGKPVTLSCSQTLNHNVMYWYQQKSSQAPKLLFHYYDKDFNNEADTPDNFQSRRPNTSFCFLDIRSPGLGDTAMYLCATSGRGRGKGQPQHFGDGTRLSIL.

The CDR3 region is CASSYDGGWNQPQHF. CDR3 DNA sequence: TGTGCCAGCAGTTACGATGGGGGCTGGAATCAGCCCCAGCATTTT. The J gene is TRBJ1-5, the V gene TRBV6-2 or TRBV6-3, with D possibly TRBD1 on 6 matching bases. The germline V gene has CDR1 MNHEY and CDR2 SVGEGT. This CDR3 has 15 residues. V was shortened by 2 bases and J by 4 bases, with 12 bases between the two germline ends.

The gene calls are TRBV5-1 and TRBJ2-3; possibly TRBD1 for D (6 bases). This CDR3 is built from 18 residues. The V and J ends lost 2 bases and 0 bases respectively, with 19 bases between them. In germline, CDR1 is SGHRS, CDR2 YFSETQ. The CDR3 DNA sequence: TGCGCCAGCAGCTTCCGGCCCCCCAGGGGTTCTAGCACAGATACGCAGTATTTT. This encodes CASSFRPPRGSSTDTQYF.

This chain joins TRBV6-5 and TRBJ2-7; 10 bases are shared with TRBD1. V shed 7 bases and J 3 bases; nucleotides not matched to a gene: 9. The CDR3 extends over 15 amino acids. Germline values: CDR1 MNHEY, CDR2 SVGAGI. In DNA, the CDR3 is TGTGCCAGCATTCCGGGACAGGGGCAATTCTACGAGCAGTACTTC. Translation gives CASIPGQGQFYEQYF.

Points on this clone: A read error may produce the germline difference seen at one junction end. Different DNA sequences within this sample yield the same CDR3. This sequence joins TRBV4-3 and TRBJ1-4; D ambiguous. Germline V gene sequence: CDR1 LGHNA, CDR2 YSLEER. CDR3 length: 16 amino acids. DNA of the CDR3: TGCGCCAGCAGCCAAGATACCGCCCCACTCAATGAAAAGCTGTTTTTT. Translating gives CASSQDTAPLNEKLFF.

The chain links TRBV29-1 to TRBJ1-2; D gene unclear. This CDR3 has 11 residues. In germline, CDR1 is SQVTM, CDR2 ANQGSEA. DNA for the CDR3: TGCAGTTCCACCGGGGATTATGGCTACACCTTC. Protein: CSSTGDYGYTF.

The chain is built from TRBV5-1 and TRBJ1-5; a weak D match, TRBD1 (5 bases). Germline lookup yields CDR1 SGHRS and CDR2 YFSETQ. This CDR3 has 16 residues. V was clipped by 0 bases and J by 4 bases, with 14 bases between them. The CDR3 DNA reads TGCGCCAGCAGCTTGGCGGGACCGGGGGGAAATCAGCCCCAGCATTTT. It encodes CASSLAGPGGNQPQHF.

The rearrangement links TRBV6-2 or TRBV6-3 to TRBJ2-4; possible D gene TRBD2, 6 bases. The length of the CDR3 is 15 residues. Trimming took off 6 bases at V and 3 bases at J, with 15 bases between the two ends. Germline V gene sequence: CDR1 MNHEY, CDR2 SVGEGT. The CDR3 reads CASSPRDFNKNIQYF. DNA of the CDR3: TGTGCCAGCAGCCCCCGGGACTTCAACAAAAACATTCAGTACTTC.

V gene TRBV7-2 combines with J gene TRBJ1-4; 7 bases align to TRBD1. Germline values: CDR1 SGHTA, CDR2 FQGNSA. CDR3 size: 16 residues. J was trimmed by 10 bases and V by 0 bases; bases with no gene match: 11. Here the CDR3 DNA reads TGTGCCAGCAGCTTAGCGGGGGCAGGGGGTAAAAGAAAACTGTTTTTT. It codes for CASSLAGAGGKRKLFF.

V is TRBV27 and J is TRBJ1-1, with 7 bases aligning to TRBD1. The CDR3 covers 15 residues. Germline-derived CDR1 and CDR2 are MNHEY and SMNVEV (reference sequence). The V segment lost 6 bases and the J segment 0 bases; nucleotides outside the gene matches: 7. CDR3 bases: TGTGCCAGCAGAACAGGGGCGAACTTGAACACTGAAGCTTTCTTT. Encoded protein: CASRTGANLNTEAFF.

The chain couples TRBV6-2 or TRBV6-3 to TRBJ2-7, with 8 bases aligning to TRBD2. The V and J ends lost 6 bases and 6 bases, in that order; junction bases with no gene match: 13. This CDR3 is 15 amino acids long. Germline CDR1 and CDR2: MNHEY and SVGEGT. The CDR3 DNA follows: TGTGCCAGCAGCCAAATTCGGACTAGCTGGTCCGAGCAGTACTTC. Translated: CASSQIRTSWSEQYF.

The J gene is TRBJ2-1, the V gene TRBV29-1; TRBD2 is a possible D gene (5 bases). The CDR3 contains 14 residues. Trimming took 4 bases from V and 4 from J, leaving 14 bases between them. The germline gives CDR1 SQVTM, CDR2 ANQGSEA. The CDR3 nucleotides read TGCAGCGTTGTGGAGTCGGACTTTTACAATGAGCAGTTCTTC. Its protein product is CSVVESDFYNEQFF.

This chain uses TRBV5-1 with TRBJ2-7, with 9 bases identical to TRBD2. V lost 4 bases, J lost 4 bases, and 12 bases stayed unmatched. The CDR3 runs 16 residues. CDR1 is SGHRS, CDR2 YFSETQ, per germline. DNA for the CDR3: TGCGCCAGCAGCCAGGCAAGCGGGAGGACGGTTTACGAGCAGTACTTC. This codes for CASSQASGRTVYEQYF.

This clone was found once. The rearrangement links TRBV14 to TRBJ1-2; D gene unclear. Germline CDR1 is SGHDN and CDR2 is FVKESK. Deletions cut 1 base from V and 8 bases from J, with 11 bases between. The CDR3 extends over 13 amino acids. CDR3: CASSQVGERGYTF. In DNA form, the CDR3 reads TGTGCCAGCAGCCAAGTCGGTGAGCGGGGCTACACCTTC.

Only one count was recorded for this clone. J is TRBJ1-1 and V is TRBV7-9, with 10 bases aligning to TRBD1. Germline lookup yields CDR1 SEHNR and CDR2 FQNEAQ (reference sequence). V gave up 5 bases and J gave up 9 bases; unmatched junction bases: 9. The CDR3 totals 14 residues. The CDR3 DNA sequence: TGTGCCAGCAGCACCGGGACAGGGGATTTGCAAGCTTTCTTT. Encoded protein: CASSTGTGDLQAFF.

The genes are TRBV28 and TRBJ1-1; D ambiguous. V lost 5 bases and J 7 bases, leaving 11 bases between the germline ends. Per the germline V gene, CDR1 is MDHEN and CDR2 is SYDVKM. This CDR3 has 12 amino acids. CDR3 nucleotides: TGTGCCAGCAGTAGAGCCCCAGGTGAAGCTTTCTTT. It encodes CASSRAPGEAFF.